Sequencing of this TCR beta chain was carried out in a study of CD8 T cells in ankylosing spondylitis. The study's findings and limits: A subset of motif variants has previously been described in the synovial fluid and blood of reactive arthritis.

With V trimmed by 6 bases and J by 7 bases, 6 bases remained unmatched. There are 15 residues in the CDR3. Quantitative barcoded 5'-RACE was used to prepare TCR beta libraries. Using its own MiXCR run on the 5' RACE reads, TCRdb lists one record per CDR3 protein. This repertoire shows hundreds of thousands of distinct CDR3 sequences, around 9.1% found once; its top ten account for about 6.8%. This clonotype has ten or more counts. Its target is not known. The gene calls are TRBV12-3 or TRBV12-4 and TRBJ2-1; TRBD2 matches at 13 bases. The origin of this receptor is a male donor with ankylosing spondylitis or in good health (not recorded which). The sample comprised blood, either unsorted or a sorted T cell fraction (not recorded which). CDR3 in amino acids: CASSQGLAGHNEQFF. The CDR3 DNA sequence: TGTGCCAGCAGCCAGGGACTAGCGGGACATAATGAGCAGTTCTTC.